This entry lists 15 T cell receptor beta chains sequenced from one sample in a study of blood T cell repertoires in COVID-19. TCRdb keeps only in-frame clones here, not all; method: immunoSEQ multiplex PCR. The table has approximately 200,000 clones, around nine tenths seen once. The sequencing sample was made of PBMCs or T cells enriched from blood (not recorded which). The receptors come from a man younger than 45 in a cohort exposed to, infected with or recovered from COVID-19 (not recorded which).

This chain joins TRBV4-3 and TRBJ1-4; D gene uncertain. This CDR3 is 15 amino acids long. The V end lost 0 bases, the J end lost 3 bases, and 8 bases lay between the germline ends. Germline CDR1 reads LGHNA; CDR2 reads YSLEER. CDR3 protein: CASSQDNTSNEKLFF. As DNA, the CDR3 is TGCGCCAGCAGCCAAGATAACACCTCTAATGAAAAACTGTTTTTT.

This rearrangement joins TRBV9 to TRBJ1-3; D is unclear. V was pared by 0 bases and J by 0 bases, with 10 bases between. Germline CDR1 and CDR2: SGDLS and YYNGEE. The CDR3 loop spans 16 amino acids. The DNA of the CDR3 is TGTGCCAGCAGCGTAGAGCCACAGAGCTCTGGAAACACCATATATTTT. Translated, it gives CASSVEPQSSGNTIYF.

The gene calls are TRBV27 and TRBJ2-1, with D possibly matching TRBD1 (5 bases). The CDR3 consists of 15 residues. Germline V gene lookup returns CDR1 MNHEY and CDR2 SMNVEV (reference sequence). V lost 7 bases and J lost 0, with 13 bases in between. The CDR3 is CASTLTARSYNEQFF. The DNA for the CDR3 is TGTGCCAGCACCTTGACAGCTCGCTCCTACAATGAGCAGTTCTTC.

V and J are TRBV16 and TRBJ2-1, with D unresolved. Germline V gives CDR1 KGHSY, CDR2 FQNENV. The CDR3 is 11 residues long. The V end lost 0 bases, the J end lost 15 bases, and 9 bases lay between the germline ends. CDR3 DNA: TGTGCCAGCAGCCAATCGGTCGTGCGGTTCTTC. Residues: CASSQSVVRFF.

The V call is TRBV19, the J call TRBJ1-2, with unresolved D. The germline V gene has CDR1 LNHDA and CDR2 SQIVND (reference sequence). V lost 3 bases and J lost 4, with 18 bases in between. This CDR3 has 16 residues. The chain's CDR3 is CASSIAPRISGYGYTF. The CDR3 bases are TGTGCCAGTAGTATCGCACCCCGTATTAGCGGCTATGGCTACACCTTC.

The CDR3 reads CASSILAGGSTDTQYF. CDR3 DNA sequence: TGTGCCAGTAGTATCCTAGCGGGAGGTAGCACAGATACGCAGTATTTT. The rearrangement links TRBV19 to TRBJ2-3; 11 positions agree with TRBD2. Germline V gene sequence: CDR1 LNHDA, CDR2 SQIVND (reference sequence). V lost 3 bases and J lost 0; bases outside the gene matches: 2. The CDR3 has 16 residues. The full variable domain, in which reference TRBV19 and TRBJ2-3 provide the parts outside the CDR3, is DGGITQSPKYLFRKEGQNVTLSCEQNLNHDAMYWYRQDPGQGLRLIYYSQIVNDFQKGDIAEGYSVSREKKESFPLTVTSAQKNPTAFYLCASSILAGGSTDTQYFGPGTRLTVL.

This clone came up a few times. The genes are TRBV25-1 and TRBJ2-7; no clear D. Trimming pared 4 bases from V and 3 bases from J, leaving 7 bases between. Germline V gene data show CDR1 as MGHDK and CDR2 as SYGVNS. The CDR3 loop spans 12 amino acids. This CDR3 reads CASSVNSYEQYF. CDR3 in DNA: TGTGCCAGCAGTGTCAACAGCTACGAGCAGTACTTC.

This sequence joins TRBV6-1 and TRBJ1-5; a weak D match, TRBD1 (5 bases). Germline V CDR1 and CDR2: MNHNS, SASEGT. Between the trimmed V and J ends, which lost 3 bases and 4 bases, there was a span of 10 bases. This CDR3 is built from 14 residues. This CDR3 is CASSEAQVNQPQHF. CDR3 coding DNA: TGTGCCAGCAGTGAGGCACAGGTGAATCAGCCCCAGCATTTT.

The sample holds a few counts of this clone. The chain is built from TRBV28 and TRBJ1-2; TRBD1 matches at 8 bases. Germline-derived CDR1 and CDR2 are MDHEN and SYDVKM. V was pared by 3 bases and J by 0 bases, with 6 bases of the junction left unmatched. The CDR3 is 16 amino acids. In DNA form, the CDR3 reads TGTGCCAGCAGTTTTCTTGGGACAGGAGCTAACTATGGCTACACCTTC. Its translation is CASSFLGTGANYGYTF.

The genes are TRBV24-1 and TRBJ1-2; D might be TRBD1 (6 bases). Germline assignment: CDR1 KGHDR and CDR2 SFDVKD. This CDR3 region has 11 residues. The V and J ends lost 4 bases and 10 bases respectively, with 9 bases between them. The CDR3 nucleotides are TGTGCCACCAGTGAGGGGGCTCACTACACCTTC. Amino acids: CATSEGAHYTF.

This chain joins TRBV11-2 and TRBJ1-2; TRBD1 might be the D (6 bases). Trimming stripped 1 base from V and 4 bases from J, with 13 bases between. This CDR3 contains 15 residues. Germline V CDR1 and CDR2: SGHAT, FQNNGV. CDR3 in amino acids: CASSLGPQGPYGYTF. Written as DNA, the CDR3 is TGTGCCAGCAGCTTAGGGCCCCAGGGGCCCTATGGCTACACCTTC.

The rearrangement uses TRBV19 and TRBJ2-1; weak D call: TRBD2 (5 bases). Trimming left V 0 bases short and J 0 bases short, with 12 bases between. The CDR3 has 17 amino acids. Germline values: CDR1 LNHDA, CDR2 SQIVND (reference sequence). The CDR3 region has the DNA TGTGCCAGTAGTATAGACACTGCGGGCCGCTCCTACAATGAGCAGTTCTTC. It specifies CASSIDTAGRSYNEQFF.

V is TRBV19 and J is TRBJ2-1, with 8 bases lining up with TRBD2. There are 13 residues in the CDR3. V dropped 3 bases and J dropped 8; count of bases not matched to a gene: 3. The germline V gene has CDR1 LNHDA and CDR2 SQIVND (reference sequence). CDR3 loop: CASSISGTHEQFF. The DNA of the CDR3 is TGTGCCAGTAGTATTAGCGGGACGCATGAGCAGTTCTTC.

This chain connects TRBV7-9 to TRBJ2-1, with TRBD2 as a possible D gene (6 bases). Trimming took 8 bases from V and 5 from J, leaving 22 bases between them. Germline CDR1 is SEHNR and CDR2 is FQNEAQ (reference sequence). The CDR3 contains 16 residues. CDR3: CASGSGLNLGDNEQFF. CDR3 nucleotide sequence: TGTGCCAGCGGCTCGGGACTCAATCTTGGAGACAATGAGCAGTTCTTC.

V and J are TRBV5-6 and TRBJ1-3, with 9 positions matching TRBD1. CDR1 is SGHDT and CDR2 is YYEEEE in the germline V gene. The junction had 8 bases not matched to a gene; V was cut back by 4 bases and J by 0 bases. The CDR3 has 17 residues. The CDR3 DNA sequence: TGTGCCAGCAGCCTTACCGGGACAGGGAGCTCTGGAAACACCATATATTTT. It translates to CASSLTGTGSSGNTIYF.